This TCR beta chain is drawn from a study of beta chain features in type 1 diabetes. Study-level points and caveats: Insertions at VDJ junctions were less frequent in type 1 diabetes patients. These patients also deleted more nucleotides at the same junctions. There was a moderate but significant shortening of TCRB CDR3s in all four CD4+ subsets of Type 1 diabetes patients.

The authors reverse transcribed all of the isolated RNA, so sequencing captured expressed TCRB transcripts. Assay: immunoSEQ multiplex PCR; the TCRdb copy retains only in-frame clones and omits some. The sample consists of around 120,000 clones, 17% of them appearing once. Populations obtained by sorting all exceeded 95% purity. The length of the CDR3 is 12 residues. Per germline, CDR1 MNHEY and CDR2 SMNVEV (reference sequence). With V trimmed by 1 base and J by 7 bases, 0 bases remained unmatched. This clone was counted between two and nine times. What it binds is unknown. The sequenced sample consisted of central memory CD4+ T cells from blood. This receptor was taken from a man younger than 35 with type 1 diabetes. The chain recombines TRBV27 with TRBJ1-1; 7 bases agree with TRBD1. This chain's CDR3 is CASSLYRGEAFF. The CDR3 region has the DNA TGTGCCAGCAGTTTATACAGGGGTGAAGCTTTCTTT.